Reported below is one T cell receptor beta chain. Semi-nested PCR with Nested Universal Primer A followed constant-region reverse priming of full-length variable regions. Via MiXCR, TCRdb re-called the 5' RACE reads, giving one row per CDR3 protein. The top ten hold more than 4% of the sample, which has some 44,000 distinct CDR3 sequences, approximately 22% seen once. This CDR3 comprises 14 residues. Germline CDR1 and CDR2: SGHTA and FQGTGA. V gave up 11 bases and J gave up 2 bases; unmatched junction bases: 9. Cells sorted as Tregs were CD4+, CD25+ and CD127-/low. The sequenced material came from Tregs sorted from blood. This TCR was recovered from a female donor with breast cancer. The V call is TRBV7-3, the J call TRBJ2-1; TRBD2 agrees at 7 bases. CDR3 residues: CAGSERETYNEQFF. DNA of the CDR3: TGTGCCGGAAGTGAGCGGGAAACCTACAATGAGCAGTTCTTC.